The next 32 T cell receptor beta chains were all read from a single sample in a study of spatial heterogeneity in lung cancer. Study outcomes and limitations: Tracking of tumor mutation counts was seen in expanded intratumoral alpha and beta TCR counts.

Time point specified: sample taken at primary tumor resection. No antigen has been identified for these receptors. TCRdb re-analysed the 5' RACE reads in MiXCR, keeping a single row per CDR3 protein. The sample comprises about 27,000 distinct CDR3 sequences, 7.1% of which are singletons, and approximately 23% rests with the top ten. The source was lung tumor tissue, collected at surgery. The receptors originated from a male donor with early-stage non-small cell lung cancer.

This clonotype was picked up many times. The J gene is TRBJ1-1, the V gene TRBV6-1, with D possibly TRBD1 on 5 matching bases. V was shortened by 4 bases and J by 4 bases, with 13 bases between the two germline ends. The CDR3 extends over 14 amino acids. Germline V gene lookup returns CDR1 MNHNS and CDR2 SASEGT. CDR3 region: CASSVVGVLTEAFF. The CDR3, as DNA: TGTGCCAGCAGTGTCGTAGGGGTACTCACTGAAGCTTTCTTT.

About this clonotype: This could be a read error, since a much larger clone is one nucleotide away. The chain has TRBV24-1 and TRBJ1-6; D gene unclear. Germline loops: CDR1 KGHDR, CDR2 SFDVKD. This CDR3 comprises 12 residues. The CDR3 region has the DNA TGTGCCACCAAACAGAATAATTCACCCTTCCACTTT. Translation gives CATKQNNSPFHF.

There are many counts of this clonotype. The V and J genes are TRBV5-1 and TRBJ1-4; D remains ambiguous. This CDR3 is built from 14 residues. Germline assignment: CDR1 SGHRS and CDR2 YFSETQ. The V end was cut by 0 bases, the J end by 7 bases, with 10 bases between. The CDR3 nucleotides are TGCGCCAGCAGCTTGGTAGGAGGCGGTGAAAAACTGTTTTTT. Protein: CASSLVGGGEKLFF.

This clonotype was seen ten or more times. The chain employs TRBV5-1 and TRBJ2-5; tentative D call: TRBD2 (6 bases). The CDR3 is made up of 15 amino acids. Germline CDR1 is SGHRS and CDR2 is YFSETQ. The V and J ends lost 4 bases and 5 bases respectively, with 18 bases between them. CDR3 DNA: TGCGCCAGCAGCGGCGGGACCACGGCTGGGGAGACCCAGTACTTC. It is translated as CASSGGTTAGETQYF.

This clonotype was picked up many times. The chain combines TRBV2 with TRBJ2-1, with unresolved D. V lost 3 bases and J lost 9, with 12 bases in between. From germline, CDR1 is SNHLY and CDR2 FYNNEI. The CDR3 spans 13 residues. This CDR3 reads CASSDQVVLEQFF. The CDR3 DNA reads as TGTGCCAGCAGTGATCAGGTGGTCCTTGAGCAGTTCTTC.

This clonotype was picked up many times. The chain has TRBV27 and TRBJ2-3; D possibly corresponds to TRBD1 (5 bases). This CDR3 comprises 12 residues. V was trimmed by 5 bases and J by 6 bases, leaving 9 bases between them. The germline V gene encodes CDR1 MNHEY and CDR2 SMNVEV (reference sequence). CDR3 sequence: CASSGAGDTQYF. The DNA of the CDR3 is TGTGCCAGCAGTGGGGCAGGGGATACGCAGTATTTT.

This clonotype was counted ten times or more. CDR3 sequence (DNA): TGCAGCGTCCCCTCGATGGGGGACAATGAGCAGTTCTTC. The encoded protein is CSVPSMGDNEQFF. This rearrangement joins TRBV29-1 to TRBJ2-1, with D possibly called TRBD1 or TRBD2 (5 bases each). Germline V gives CDR1 SQVTM, CDR2 ANQGSEA. Trimming shortened V by 6 bases and J by 5 bases, and 14 bases separated the two germline ends. CDR3 length: 13 residues.

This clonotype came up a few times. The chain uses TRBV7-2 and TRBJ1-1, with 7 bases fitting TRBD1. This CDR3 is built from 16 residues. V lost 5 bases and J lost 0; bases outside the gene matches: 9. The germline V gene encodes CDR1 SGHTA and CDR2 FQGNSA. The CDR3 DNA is TGTGCCAGCAGCCCTGCCTACAGGGGAATGAACACTGAAGCTTTCTTT. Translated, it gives CASSPAYRGMNTEAFF.

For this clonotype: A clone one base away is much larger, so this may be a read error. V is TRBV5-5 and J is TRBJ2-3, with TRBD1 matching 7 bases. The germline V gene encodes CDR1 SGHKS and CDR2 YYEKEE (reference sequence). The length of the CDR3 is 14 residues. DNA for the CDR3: TGTGCCAGCAGCTTCACAGGGGTCACAGATATGCAGTATTTT. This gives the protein CASSFTGVTDMQYF.

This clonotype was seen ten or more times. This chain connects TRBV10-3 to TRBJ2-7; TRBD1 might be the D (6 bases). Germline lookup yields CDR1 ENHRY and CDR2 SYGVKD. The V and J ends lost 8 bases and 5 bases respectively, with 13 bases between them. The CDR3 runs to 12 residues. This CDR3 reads CAIRDTPNEQYF. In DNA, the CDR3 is TGTGCCATCCGGGACACCCCCAACGAGCAGTACTTC.

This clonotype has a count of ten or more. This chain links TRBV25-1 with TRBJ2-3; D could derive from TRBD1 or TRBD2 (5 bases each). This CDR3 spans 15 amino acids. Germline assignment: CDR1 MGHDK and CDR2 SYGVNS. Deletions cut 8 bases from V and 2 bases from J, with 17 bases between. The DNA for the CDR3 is TGTGCCAGCGGGATAGGGGCGGGCGACACAGATACGCAGTATTTT. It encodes CASGIGAGDTDTQYF.

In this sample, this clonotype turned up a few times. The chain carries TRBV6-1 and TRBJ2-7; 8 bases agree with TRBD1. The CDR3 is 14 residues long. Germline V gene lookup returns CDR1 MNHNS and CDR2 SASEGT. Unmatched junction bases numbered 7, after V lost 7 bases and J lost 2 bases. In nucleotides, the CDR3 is TGTGCCAGCATAGGACAGGGAAGCACCTACGAGCAGTACTTC. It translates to CASIGQGSTYEQYF.

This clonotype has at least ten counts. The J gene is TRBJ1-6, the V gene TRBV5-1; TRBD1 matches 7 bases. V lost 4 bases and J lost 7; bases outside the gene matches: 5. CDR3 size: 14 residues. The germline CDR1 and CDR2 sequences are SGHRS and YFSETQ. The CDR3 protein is CASSDREPNSPLHF. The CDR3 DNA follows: TGCGCCAGCAGCGACAGGGAACCGAATTCACCCCTCCACTTT.

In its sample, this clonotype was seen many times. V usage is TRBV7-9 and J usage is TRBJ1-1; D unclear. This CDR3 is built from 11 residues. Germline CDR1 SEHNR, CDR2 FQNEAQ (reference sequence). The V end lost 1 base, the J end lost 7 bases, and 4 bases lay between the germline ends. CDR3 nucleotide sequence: TGTGCCAGCAGCTTAGGCGGTGAAGCTTTCTTT. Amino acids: CASSLGGEAFF.

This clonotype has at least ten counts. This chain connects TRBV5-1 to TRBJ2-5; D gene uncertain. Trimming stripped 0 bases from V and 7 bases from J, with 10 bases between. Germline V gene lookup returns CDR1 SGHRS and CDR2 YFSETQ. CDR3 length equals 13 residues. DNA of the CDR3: TGCGCCAGCAGCTTGGATCCCCCGCCGACCCAGTACTTC. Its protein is CASSLDPPPTQYF.

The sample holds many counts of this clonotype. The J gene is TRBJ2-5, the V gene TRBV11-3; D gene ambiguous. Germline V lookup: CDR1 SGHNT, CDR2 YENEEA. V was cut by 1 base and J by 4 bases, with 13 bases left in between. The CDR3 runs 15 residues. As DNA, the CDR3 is TGTGCCAGCAGCTTAGGTGGTAGAGGCGGAGAGACCCAGTACTTC. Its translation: CASSLGGRGGETQYF.

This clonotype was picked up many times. DNA for the CDR3: TGCAGCGTCGCAGGGGCTGGAAACACCATATATTTT. As protein: CSVAGAGNTIYF. This chain links TRBV29-1 with TRBJ1-3, with D possibly being TRBD1 (6 bases). The CDR3 sequence is 12 residues long. The germline V gene encodes CDR1 SQVTM and CDR2 ANQGSEA. Trimming removed 6 bases from V and 2 bases from J, with 8 bases in between.

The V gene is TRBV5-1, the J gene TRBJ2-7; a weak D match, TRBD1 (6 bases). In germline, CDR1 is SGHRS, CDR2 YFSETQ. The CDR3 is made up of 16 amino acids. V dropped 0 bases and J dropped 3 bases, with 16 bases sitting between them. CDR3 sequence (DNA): TGCGCCAGCAGCTTGGGGACAGATCACTCTAACTACGAGCAGTACTTC. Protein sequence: CASSLGTDHSNYEQYF. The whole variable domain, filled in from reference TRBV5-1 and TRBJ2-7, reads KAGVTQTPRYLIKTRGQQVTLSCSPISGHRSVSWYQQTPGQGLQFLFEYFSETQRNKGNFPGRFSGRQFSNSRSEMNVSTLELGDSALYLCASSLGTDHSNYEQYFGPGTRLTVT.

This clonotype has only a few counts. The CDR3 reads CASSETSSGRDTQYF. Here the CDR3 DNA reads TGCGCCAGCAGCGAGACTAGCAGTGGAAGAGATACGCAGTATTTT. The chain has TRBV5-1 and TRBJ2-3; 7 positions agree with TRBD2. Germline-derived CDR1 and CDR2 are SGHRS and YFSETQ. Trimming took 4 bases from V and 5 from J; bases not matched to a gene: 10. This CDR3 is 15 amino acids long. The whole variable domain, filled in from reference TRBV5-1 and TRBJ2-3, reads KAGVTQTPRYLIKTRGQQVTLSCSPISGHRSVSWYQQTPGQGLQFLFEYFSETQRNKGNFPGRFSGRQFSNSRSEMNVSTLELGDSALYLCASSETSSGRDTQYFGPGTRLTVL.

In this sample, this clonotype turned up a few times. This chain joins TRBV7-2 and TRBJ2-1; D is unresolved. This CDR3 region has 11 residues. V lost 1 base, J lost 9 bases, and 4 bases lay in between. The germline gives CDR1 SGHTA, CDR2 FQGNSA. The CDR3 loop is CASSLVGEQFF. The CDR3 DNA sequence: TGTGCCAGCAGCTTAGTGGGTGAGCAGTTCTTC.

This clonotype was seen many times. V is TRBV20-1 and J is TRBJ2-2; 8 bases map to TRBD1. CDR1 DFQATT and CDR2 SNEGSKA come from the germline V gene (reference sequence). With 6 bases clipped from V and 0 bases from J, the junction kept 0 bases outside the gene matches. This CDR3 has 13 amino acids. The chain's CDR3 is CSAQGANTGELFF. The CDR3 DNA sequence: TGCAGTGCACAGGGGGCGAACACCGGGGAGCTGTTTTTT.

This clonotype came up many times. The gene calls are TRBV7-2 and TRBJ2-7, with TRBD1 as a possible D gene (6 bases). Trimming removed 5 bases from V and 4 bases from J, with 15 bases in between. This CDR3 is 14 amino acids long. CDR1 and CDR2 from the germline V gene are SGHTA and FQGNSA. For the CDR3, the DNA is TGTGCCAGCAGCCCCGGACAGCGTAGATACGAGCAGTACTTC. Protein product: CASSPGQRRYEQYF.

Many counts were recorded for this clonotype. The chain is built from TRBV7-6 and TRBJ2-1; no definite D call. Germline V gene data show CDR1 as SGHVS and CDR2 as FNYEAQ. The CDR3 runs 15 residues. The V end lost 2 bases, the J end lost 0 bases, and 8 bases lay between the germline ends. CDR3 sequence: CASSLTGDSYNEQFF. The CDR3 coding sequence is TGTGCCAGCAGCTTAACTGGGGACTCCTACAATGAGCAGTTCTTC.

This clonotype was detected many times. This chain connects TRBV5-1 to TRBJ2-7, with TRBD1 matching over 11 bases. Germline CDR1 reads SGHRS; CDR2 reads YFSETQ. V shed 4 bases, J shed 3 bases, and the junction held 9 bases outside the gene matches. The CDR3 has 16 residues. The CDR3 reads CASSSPPGQGVYEQYF. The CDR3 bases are TGCGCCAGCAGCAGTCCGCCGGGACAGGGGGTCTACGAGCAGTACTTC.

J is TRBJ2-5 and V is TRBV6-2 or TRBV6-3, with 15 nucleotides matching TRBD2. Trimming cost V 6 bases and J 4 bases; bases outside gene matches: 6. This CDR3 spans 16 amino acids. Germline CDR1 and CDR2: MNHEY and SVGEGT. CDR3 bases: TGTGCCAGCAGACCGGGACTAGCGGGGGGAATAGAGACCCAGTACTTC. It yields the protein CASRPGLAGGIETQYF.

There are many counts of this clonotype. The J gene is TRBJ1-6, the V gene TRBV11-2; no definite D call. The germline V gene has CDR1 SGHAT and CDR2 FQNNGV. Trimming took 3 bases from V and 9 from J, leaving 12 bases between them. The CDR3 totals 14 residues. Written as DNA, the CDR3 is TGTGCCAGCAGCTTTATCGGGGAGGGTTCACCCCTCCACTTT. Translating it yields CASSFIGEGSPLHF.

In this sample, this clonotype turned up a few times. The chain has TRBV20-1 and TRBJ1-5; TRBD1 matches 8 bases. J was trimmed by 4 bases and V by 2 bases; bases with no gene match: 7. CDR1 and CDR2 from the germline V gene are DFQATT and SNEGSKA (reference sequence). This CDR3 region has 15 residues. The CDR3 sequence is CSARPGTGPNQPQHF. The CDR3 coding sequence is TGCAGTGCTAGACCCGGGACAGGACCTAATCAGCCCCAGCATTTT.

CDR3 protein: CASSTWGQGNTGELFF. The CDR3 nucleotides read TGTGCCAGCAGCACTTGGGGACAGGGGAACACCGGGGAGCTGTTTTTT. The genes are TRBV7-2 and TRBJ2-2; 9 nucleotides agree with TRBD1. CDR3 length: 16 residues. Per the germline V gene, CDR1 is SGHTA and CDR2 is FQGNSA. The ends lost 5 bases at V and 1 base at J; junction bases unmatched: 5.

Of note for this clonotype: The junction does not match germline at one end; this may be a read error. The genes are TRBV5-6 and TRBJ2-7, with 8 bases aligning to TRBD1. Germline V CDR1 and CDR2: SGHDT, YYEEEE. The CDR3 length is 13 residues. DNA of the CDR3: TGTGCCAGCACCTTGATCACAGGGGGAGAGCAGTACTTC. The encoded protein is CASTLITGGEQYF.

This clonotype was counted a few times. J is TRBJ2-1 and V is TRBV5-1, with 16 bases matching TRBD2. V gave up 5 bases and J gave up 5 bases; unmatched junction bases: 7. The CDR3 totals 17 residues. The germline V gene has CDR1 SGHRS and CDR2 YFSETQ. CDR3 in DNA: TGCGCCAGCAGATCCCCCGGGACTAGCGGGGGGGACAATGAGCAGTTCTTC. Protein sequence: CASRSPGTSGGDNEQFF.

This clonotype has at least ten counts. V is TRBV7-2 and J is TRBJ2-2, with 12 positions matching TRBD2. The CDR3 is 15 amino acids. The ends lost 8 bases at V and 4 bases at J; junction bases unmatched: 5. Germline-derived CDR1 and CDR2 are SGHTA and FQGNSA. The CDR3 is CASGRLAGVTGELFF. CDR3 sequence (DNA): TGTGCCAGCGGGAGACTAGCGGGGGTCACCGGGGAGCTGTTTTTT.

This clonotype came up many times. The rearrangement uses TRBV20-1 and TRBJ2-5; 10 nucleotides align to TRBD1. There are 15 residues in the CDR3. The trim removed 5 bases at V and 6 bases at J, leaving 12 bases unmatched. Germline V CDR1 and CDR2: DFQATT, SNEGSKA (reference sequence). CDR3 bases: TGCAGTGCTGGATCGCGGGACAGGGGCTGGAAGACCCAGTACTTC. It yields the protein CSAGSRDRGWKTQYF.